These 30 T cell receptor beta chains share one sample of origin, sequenced in a study of molecular identifiers for immune sequencing clone quantification. TCRdb ran MiXCR on the PCR reads and lists one entry per CDR3 protein. Here the sample spans over 600,000 distinct CDR3 sequences, about 20% being singletons. Material for sequencing was naive CD8+ T cells from blood, with Jurkat cell RNA spiked in. Subset in this sample: FACS-sorted CD8+CD4-CCR7+CD45RA+ naive T cells. The source of these receptors is a human donor in good health. Some libraries in this study had Jurkat cell RNA spiked in.

The genes are TRBV24-1 and TRBJ2-2; D is unresolved. The V end was cut by 8 bases, the J end by 2 bases, with 8 bases between. CDR3 length: 13 amino acids. The V gene's germline CDR1 is KGHDR and CDR2 SFDVKD. The CDR3 nucleotides read TGTGCCACCAAACGGGCCAACACCGGGGAGCTGTTTTTT. Its translation is CATKRANTGELFF.

In this sample, this clonotype turned up many times. The V call is TRBV18, the J call TRBJ1-2, with a possible D match to TRBD1 (5 bases). V shed 0 bases and J shed 3 bases, with 14 bases lying between them. The CDR3 extends over 16 amino acids. Germline CDR1 reads KGHSH; CDR2 reads LQKENI. CDR3 region: CASSPPTTGEDYGYTF. The CDR3 DNA reads TGTGCCAGCTCACCACCGACAACAGGAGAAGACTATGGCTACACCTTC.

A word on this clonotype: The CDR3 end shows no conserved phenylalanine or tryptophan, and so a read error is likely. The rearrangement links TRBV27 to TRBJ2-3; TRBD2 matches at 10 bases. CDR3 length equals 16 residues. CDR1 is MNHEY and CDR2 is SMNVEV in the germline V gene (reference sequence). With V trimmed by 6 bases and J by 2 bases, 8 bases remained unmatched. The CDR3 here is CASSGLAGVTTDTQYL. CDR3 coding DNA: TGTGCCAGCAGCGGGCTAGCGGGAGTTACCACAGATACGCAGTATCTT.

There are a few counts of this clonotype. The chain links TRBV20-1 to TRBJ2-7; 10 bases are a match to TRBD2. Germline V gives CDR1 DFQATT, CDR2 SNEGSKA (reference sequence). Trimming at V came to 6 bases and at J to 6 bases, leaving 11 bases not matched to a gene. This CDR3 region has 14 residues. The CDR3 DNA follows: TGCAGTGCGAGTCAGCTAGCGGGAGTATTCGAGCAGTACTTC. This encodes CSASQLAGVFEQYF.

This clonotype was counted ten times or more. V and J are TRBV6-6 and TRBJ1-1; no clear D. CDR1 and CDR2 (germline): MNHNY, SVGAGI (reference sequence). The V end lost 5 bases, the J end lost 4 bases, and 17 bases lay between the germline ends. The CDR3 has 15 residues. CDR3 amino acids: CASSSLGMGGTEAFF. The CDR3 DNA reads TGTGCCAGCAGTAGTCTGGGGATGGGCGGCACTGAAGCTTTCTTT.

This chain links TRBV25-1 with TRBJ1-1; D is undetermined. The ends were cut back, 3 bases at V and 4 bases at J, with 30 bases in the middle. Germline V lookup: CDR1 MGHDK, CDR2 SYGVNS. There are 20 residues in the CDR3. DNA for the CDR3: TGTGCCAGCAGTGATGAGGTCGAGAACAACCCCCTTCTTTCGGGCACTGAAGCTTTCTTT. Amino acids: CASSDEVENNPLLSGTEAFF.

In the case of this clonotype: A much larger clone is a single base away; this may be a read error. The gene calls are TRBV6-1 and TRBJ2-2, with a weak D call TRBD2 (5 bases). This CDR3 has 16 amino acids. V was pared by 2 bases and J by 6 bases, with 16 bases between. Germline loops: CDR1 MNHNS, CDR2 SASEGT. In DNA, the CDR3 is TGTGCCAGCAGTGAAAGCGGTCAGCTGATGGCCGGGGAGCTGTTTTTT. It encodes CASSESGQLMAGELFF.

The table lists this clonotype with many counts. V is TRBV19 and J is TRBJ2-2; D not certain. V was pared by 3 bases and J by 7 bases, with 6 bases between. The CDR3 is 12 amino acids. Germline V gene lookup returns CDR1 LNHDA and CDR2 SQIVND (reference sequence). This chain's CDR3 is CASSIRVGELFF. As DNA, the CDR3 is TGTGCCAGTAGTATTAGGGTCGGGGAGCTGTTTTTT.

This clonotype occurred many times. The chain carries TRBV7-9 and TRBJ2-1, with D maybe TRBD1 (6 bases). Germline V gene sequence: CDR1 SEHNR, CDR2 FQNEAQ (reference sequence). The CDR3 loop spans 13 amino acids. V was clipped by 4 bases and J by 9 bases, with 13 bases between them. In nucleotides, the CDR3 is TGTGCCAGCAGCTCGACAGGAACAAGTGAGCAGTTCTTC. Amino acid sequence: CASSSTGTSEQFF.

Concerning this clonotype: A much larger clone lies one base from this, so it may be a read error. J is TRBJ2-7 and V is TRBV20-1; no definite D call. Germline lookup yields CDR1 DFQATT and CDR2 SNEGSKA (reference sequence). V gave up 5 bases and J gave up 4 bases, with 15 bases separating them. The CDR3 is 13 residues long. The CDR3 region has the DNA TGCAGTGCTGGAATGGGTCTCGCGTACGAGCAGTACTTC. As protein: CSAGMGLAYEQYF.

This clonotype was picked up many times. The rearrangement joins TRBV13 to TRBJ2-3; D gene unclear. Trimming removed 1 base at V and 5 bases at J, with 16 bases between. CDR3 size: 16 residues. CDR1 and CDR2 (germline): PRHDT, FYEKMQ (reference sequence). This CDR3 reads CASSLVGRVNQDTQYF. The CDR3 nucleotides are TGTGCCAGCAGCTTAGTTGGCCGTGTGAACCAAGATACGCAGTATTTT.

This clonotype was seen repeatedly, ten times or more. This rearrangement joins TRBV5-4 to TRBJ2-3; either TRBD1 or TRBD2 may supply D (6 bases each). V gave up 1 base and J gave up 2 bases, with 14 bases separating them. In germline, CDR1 is SGHNT, CDR2 YYREEE (reference sequence). This CDR3 is 16 amino acids long. CDR3 residues: CASSLNRGPNTDTQYF. The CDR3 nucleotides read TGTGCCAGCAGCTTGAACCGGGGGCCGAACACAGATACGCAGTATTTT. Full variable domain (outside the CDR3, taken from reference TRBV5-4 and TRBJ2-3): ETGVTQSPTHLIKTRGQQVTLRCSSQSGHNTVSWYQQALGQGPQFIFQYYREEENGRGNFPPRFSGLQFPNYSSELNVNALELDDSALYLCASSLNRGPNTDTQYFGPGTRLTVL.

This clonotype was seen once. As the CDR3 is not closed by the conserved phenylalanine or tryptophan, this likely results from a read error. The genes are TRBV12-3 or TRBV12-4 and TRBJ2-1; D assignment may be TRBD1 or TRBD2 (6 bases each). The CDR3 runs 13 residues. V lost 8 bases and J lost 9, with 17 bases in between. CDR3 protein: CASGEGWGAEQFL. The DNA for the CDR3 is TGTGCCAGCGGAGAGGGGTGGGGGGCTGAGCAGTTCCTC.

This clonotype was seen repeatedly, ten times or more. This chain links TRBV9 with TRBJ2-5; 13 bases align to TRBD2. CDR3 length: 21 amino acids. CDR1 and CDR2 (germline): SGDLS, YYNGEE. V dropped 3 bases and J dropped 3; count of bases not matched to a gene: 20. The chain's CDR3 is CASSDDLEAPGTSGEKETQYF. The CDR3 DNA reads TGTGCCAGCAGCGATGACCTCGAAGCCCCGGGGACTAGCGGGGAGAAAGAGACCCAGTACTTC.

This clonotype has a count of ten or more. The chain combines TRBV11-2 with TRBJ2-1; 10 bases match TRBD2. From germline, CDR1 is SGHAT and CDR2 FQNNGV. CDR3 length equals 15 residues. J was trimmed by 13 bases and V by 1 base; bases with no gene match: 10. Here the CDR3 DNA reads TGTGCCAGCAGCTTAGGTCGTAGCGGGGGGTTAGAACAGTTCTTC. Its translation: CASSLGRSGGLEQFF.

This clonotype was seen at least ten times. The chain carries TRBV7-2 and TRBJ2-3; 8 nucleotides agree with TRBD2. The germline V gene encodes CDR1 SGHTA and CDR2 FQGNSA. The CDR3 contains 15 residues. After removal of 5 bases from V and 4 bases from J, the junction contained 8 bases not matched to a gene. The CDR3 sequence: CASSTVAGWADTQYF. CDR3 nucleotide sequence: TGTGCCAGCAGCACCGTAGCGGGGTGGGCAGATACGCAGTATTTT.

This clonotype was counted ten times or more. V usage is TRBV25-1 and J usage is TRBJ2-3; 8 bases agree with TRBD2. The CDR3 has 18 amino acids. V lost 3 bases and J lost 4; bases outside the gene matches: 15. Germline assignment: CDR1 MGHDK and CDR2 SYGVNS. The CDR3 loop reads CASSDPLGRGGGADTQYF. The CDR3 DNA reads TGTGCCAGCAGTGATCCCCTCGGCCGGGGGGGTGGGGCAGATACGCAGTATTTT.

This rearrangement joins TRBV19 to TRBJ1-2; 8 bases align to TRBD1. The CDR3 is 15 amino acids. The V segment lost 3 bases and the J segment 0 bases; nucleotides outside the gene matches: 3. Germline values: CDR1 LNHDA, CDR2 SQIVND (reference sequence). The DNA for the CDR3 is TGTGCCAGTAGTATTGGGGGACAGGCTAACTATGGCTACACCTTC. This codes for CASSIGGQANYGYTF.

This clonotype was counted many times. The genes are TRBV12-3 or TRBV12-4 and TRBJ2-7; a weak D match, TRBD1 (6 bases). V shed 6 bases and J shed 5 bases, with 17 bases lying between them. The CDR3 has 14 amino acids. The CDR3 nucleotides read TGTGCCAGCAGCCCTTACAGGGAGTCCCACGAGCAGTACTTC. Its protein is CASSPYRESHEQYF.

The chain joins TRBV24-1 to TRBJ1-5, with D maybe TRBD1 (5 bases). The length of the CDR3 is 16 residues. V lost 2 bases and J lost 4, with 14 bases in between. The germline V gene encodes CDR1 KGHDR and CDR2 SFDVKD. CDR3 sequence: CATSDSGPSPNQPQHF. As DNA, the CDR3 is TGTGCCACCAGTGATTCGGGGCCCTCCCCTAATCAGCCCCAGCATTTT.

This clonotype was seen only once. The junction does not match germline at one end; this may be a read error. This chain links TRBV7-6 with TRBJ2-2; maybe TRBD2 (6 bases). Germline values: CDR1 SGHVS, CDR2 FNYEAQ. This CDR3 is 14 amino acids long. The CDR3: CASSLEWGGGELCF. The CDR3 DNA sequence: TGTGCCAGCAGCTTAGAATGGGGCGGCGGGGAGCTGTGTTTT. Complete variable domain (other parts from reference TRBV7-6 and TRBJ2-2): GAGVSQSPRYKVTKRGQDVALRCDPISGHVSLYWYRQALGQGPEFLTYFNYEAQQDKSGLPNDRFSAERPEGSISTLTIQRTEQRDSAMYRCASSLEWGGGELCFGEGSRLTVL.

The V and J genes are TRBV4-3 and TRBJ2-7; D is perhaps TRBD1 (5 bases). V was clipped by 0 bases and J by 4 bases, with 16 bases between them. CDR1 and CDR2 from the germline V gene are LGHNA and YSLEER. The CDR3 sequence is 16 residues long. The CDR3 here is CASSQDVAGNSYEQYF. As DNA, the CDR3 is TGCGCCAGCAGCCAAGACGTGGCAGGGAATTCGTACGAGCAGTACTTC.

This clonotype has only a few counts. The chain couples TRBV6-5 to TRBJ1-5; possible D gene TRBD1, 5 bases. CDR3 length equals 14 residues. Germline V gene sequence: CDR1 MNHEY, CDR2 SVGAGI. V was shortened by 5 bases and J by 7 bases, with 15 bases between the two germline ends. CDR3 coding DNA: TGTGCCAGCAGTCCCGGGACCAACTACCAGCCCCAGCATTTT. Residues: CASSPGTNYQPQHF.

This clonotype showed up many times. V and J are TRBV7-6 and TRBJ2-7; D remains unclear. CDR1 SGHVS and CDR2 FNYEAQ come from the germline V gene. This CDR3 region has 13 residues. V lost 1 base and J lost 4, with 8 bases in between. The DNA of the CDR3 is TGTGCCAGCAGCTTAGGCCCTAAATACGAGCAGTACTTC. It encodes CASSLGPKYEQYF.

This clonotype was recorded only once. Sequence at one end of the junction differs from germline and may be a read error. The chain combines TRBV27 with TRBJ2-7, with 11 bases that match TRBD1. CDR1 is MNHEY, CDR2 SMNVEV, per germline (reference sequence). The CDR3 consists of 17 residues. CDR3 loop: CASSFGTGGPLTYEQCF. CDR3 nucleotide sequence: TGTGCCAGCAGTTTTGGGACAGGGGGTCCCCTCACTTACGAGCAGTGCTTC.

This clonotype was observed at least ten times. This chain links TRBV27 with TRBJ2-5, with D tentatively TRBD2 (6 bases). In germline, CDR1 is MNHEY, CDR2 SMNVEV (reference sequence). This CDR3 spans 14 amino acids. V gave up 3 bases and J gave up 3 bases, with 11 bases separating them. CDR3 in amino acids: CASSFLAGKETQYF. The CDR3 coding sequence is TGTGCCAGCAGTTTTCTTGCGGGGAAAGAGACCCAGTACTTC.

This clonotype was counted ten times or more. This chain connects TRBV2 to TRBJ2-5; D perhaps matches TRBD2 (6 bases). Trimming shortened V by 1 base and J by 1 base, and 13 bases separated the two germline ends. The CDR3 runs to 16 residues. CDR1 and CDR2 (germline): SNHLY, FYNNEI. The CDR3 is CASSEVIAASQETQYF. The CDR3 nucleotides read TGTGCCAGCAGTGAAGTGATAGCGGCATCCCAAGAGACCCAGTACTTC.

This clonotype appeared a few times. This sequence joins TRBV12-3 or TRBV12-4 and TRBJ1-5; D is unresolved. There are 14 residues in the CDR3. The V end lost 2 bases, the J end lost 4 bases, and 9 bases lay between the germline ends. DNA of the CDR3: TGTGCCAGCAGTTTACTCGGGGAGAATCAGCCCCAGCATTTT. Protein sequence: CASSLLGENQPQHF.

This clonotype appeared many times. The chain has TRBV11-3 and TRBJ2-5, with a tentative D call TRBD2 (5 bases). Germline V gives CDR1 SGHNT, CDR2 YENEEA. V was cut by 5 bases and J by 5 bases, with 9 bases left in between. This CDR3 is 12 amino acids long. CDR3 residues: CASSVGLETQYF. The CDR3 coding sequence is TGTGCCAGCAGCGTAGGACTGGAGACCCAGTACTTC.

With regard to this clonotype: A much larger clone sits a single nucleotide away, making a read error possible. The rearrangement links TRBV29-1 to TRBJ2-7; no definite D call. Germline CDR1 SQVTM, CDR2 ANQGSEA. The CDR3 covers 12 residues. Deletions cut 4 bases from V and 7 bases from J, with 14 bases between. The DNA for the CDR3 is TGCAGCGTTGTCCTGGGTCGGTGGGAGCAGTACTTC. Its translation is CSVVLGRWEQYF.